This T cell receptor (beta chain) originates from a study of vaccination and CD4 T cells after COVID-19. Overall study: Samples after vaccination came a median approximately 70 days past dose two, ranging 14 to 241.

Turning to this clonotype: Its antigen is unidentified. One end of the junction does not line up with germline, which may come from a read error.

The Oncomine TCR Beta short-read assay sequenced DNA from cultured CD4+ T cells. CD4+ T cells were cultured, and genomic DNA was extracted from them. TCRdb itself ran the PCR reads through MiXCR, one entry per CDR3 protein. The table has about 18,000 distinct CDR3 sequences, about 41% seen once; the top ten hold 7.2%. Treatment meaning: approximately nine-day PBMC culture with coronavirus spike peptide pools or control peptides (ViraFEST assay). Negative selection was the method that isolated CD4+ T cells after more than 9 days of culture. This specimen was CD4+ T cells from blood, cultured in vitro, taken after SARS-CoV-2 vaccination. The receptor's source is a human donor who had recovered from COVID-19.

Here the CDR3 reads CTSSPGQRNTEAFF. The CDR3 DNA reads TGTACCAGCAGCCCCGGACAGAGGAACACTGAAGCTTTCTTT. The J gene is TRBJ1-1, the V gene TRBV5-4, with a weak D call TRBD1 (6 bases). CDR3 size: 14 residues. Germline V gene lookup returns CDR1 SGHNT and CDR2 YYREEE (reference sequence).